This section outlines one T cell receptor (beta chain) sequence together with its context. Its antigen is undetermined. After constant-region reverse-primer amplification, full-length variable regions underwent semi-nested PCR with Nested Universal Primer A. MiXCR was run by TCRdb on the 5' RACE reads, yielding one entry per CDR3 protein. The table lists under 65,000 distinct CDR3 sequences, roughly 20% of them singletons. Study outcomes and limitations: Tumor memory CD4+ T cell TCR gene usage was found to cluster with blood and lymph node memory CD4+ cells and with lymph node naive CD4+ cells.

Treg sorting used a CD4+CD25+CD127-/low gate. Sample: tumor-infiltrating Tregs sorted from the breast tumor. The source of this sequence is a female donor with breast cancer.

The chain's CDR3 is CASSFLTRAEAFF. In nucleotides, the CDR3 is TGTGCCAGCAGCTTTCTTACGAGGGCTGAAGCTTTCTTT. This chain joins TRBV7-9 and TRBJ1-1; D gene ambiguous. Trimming pared 3 bases from V and 6 bases from J, leaving 11 bases between. Germline CDR1 reads SEHNR; CDR2 reads FQNEAQ (reference sequence). CDR3 length equals 13 residues.